This T cell receptor (beta chain) was retrieved from a study of blood T cell repertoires in COVID-19. Study in general: PBMCs, B-cell-depleted T cells, or T cells were the source of the cDNA or gDNA that made up the material.

The CDR3 has 16 residues. The germline V gene encodes CDR1 SGHRS and CDR2 YFSETQ. J gave up 2 bases and V 4 bases, and 5 bases lay outside the gene matches. This clone has only a few counts. Data came from immunoSEQ multiplex PCR; TCRdb stores just in-frame clones and leaves some out. The sample lists under 200,000 clones, about 86% occurring once. This chain joins TRBV5-1 and TRBJ2-1; 11 bases are a match to TRBD1. The TCR was taken from a man younger than 40 with active or convalescent COVID-19. The material sequenced was peripheral blood. Written as DNA, the CDR3 is TGCGCCAGCAGCACGGGGACAGGGGGACCCTACAATGAGCAGTTCTTC. Encoded protein: CASSTGTGGPYNEQFF.